This T cell receptor (beta chain) was identified in a study of Graves' ophthalmopathy and Graves' hyperthyroidism. Transcripts of RNA were the source for amplifying TCR beta CDR3 regions. Second-round multiplex PCR followed a first-round RT-PCR using HTBI primers. Each CDR3 protein is one row after TCRdb ran MiXCR on the multiplex PCR reads. The table shows 210,000 or so distinct CDR3 sequences, with 25% to 30% occurring only once. Active ophthalmopathy (CAS at least 3, NOSPECS at least 4), lasting under 3 months. Ineligible for inclusion were patients with other autoimmune diseases, uncontrolled infections, pregnancy or lactation. Germline-derived CDR1 and CDR2 are MNHEY and SVGEGT. The CDR3 extends over 13 amino acids. Trimming at V came to 8 bases and at J to 7 bases, leaving 11 bases not matched to a gene. The table lists this clonotype with many counts.

The sequence derives from a man aged 45-65 years with Graves' ophthalmopathy. Sequencing input: peripheral blood. V usage is TRBV6-2 or TRBV6-3 and J usage is TRBJ2-7; TRBD1 matches at 7 bases. CDR3 residues: CASGDSGGREQYF. CDR3 DNA: TGTGCCAGCGGGGACAGTGGGGGTCGGGAGCAGTACTTC.